This entry concerns a single TCR beta chain. The antigen is unknown. The isolated RNA, all of it, was reverse transcribed, so expressed TCRB transcripts were what got sequenced. Using immunoSEQ multiplex PCR, the repertoire was profiled, and TCRdb retains in-frame clones only, with some absent. The repertoire holds over 500,000 clones, with less than 20% as singletons. These data originate in a study of beta chain features in type 1 diabetes. Study summary: Patient and healthy donor groups were alike in age, gender and cell yields.

Study outcomes and limitations: Individuals with type 1 diabetes displayed fewer insertions and more deletions at VDJ junctions. Patients' naive, central memory and Treg TCRB repertoires seemed closer to one another than those of healthy donors.

The sequence was obtained from a man in his late teens or twenties in good health. Sequences were obtained from naive CD4+ T cells from blood.

CDR3 bases: TGTGCCAGCAGGGAGGACAGGGCTAGGAACACGGCTTTCTTT. Its protein is CASREDRARNTAFF. The V and J genes are TRBV2 and TRBJ1-1; TRBD1 matches at 8 bases. Germline assignment: CDR1 SNHLY and CDR2 FYNNEI. The CDR3 sequence is 14 residues long. The V and J ends lost 6 bases and 11 bases, in that order; junction bases with no gene match: 14.